This TCR beta chain was sequenced during a study of T cell clonotyping in hematopoietic cell transplantation. About the study: Pretransplant recipient samples were taken after cytoreduction.

General study findings and limits: Without cell sorting, CD4 versus CD8 contributions remain unresolved. After transplant, recipient diversity fell while pathologically expanded clonotypes grew through day 180.

TCRdb's table, derived via immunoSEQ multiplex PCR, lists solely in-frame clones and lacks some. The sample gives some 13,000 clones, 80% to 85% of which show up once; 16% is in the top ten. This clone has more than one count but fewer than ten. Its antigen is undetermined. The CDR3 covers 15 residues. V trimming: 0 bases; J trimming: 5 bases; junction bases outside the gene matches: 8. Per the germline V gene, CDR1 is GTSNPN and CDR2 is SVGIG (reference sequence). Time point: recipient sample about 28 days before transplant, after cytoreduction. Blood collection times were about day -28 and days 30, 100, 180 posttransplant.

V is TRBV30 and J is TRBJ2-5; 8 bases are shared with TRBD2. This specimen consisted of peripheral blood mononuclear cells, obtained before stem cell transplant. This receptor was obtained from a man aged 60 to 69 with acute myeloid leukemia. Some clones in this sample may be carry-over from other donors' samples. CDR3 residues: CAWSVPGLGGETQYF. CDR3 bases: TGTGCCTGGAGTGTACCGGGACTAGGAGGCGAGACCCAGTACTTC.